This T cell receptor beta chain was identified in a study of blood T cell repertoires in COVID-19. Study as a whole: COVID-19 samples collected from the United States, Italy and Spain covered acute and convalescent phases. T cells, B-cell-depleted T cells, or PBMCs supplied cDNA or gDNA.

Per the original data handling: The assay estimated nucleated cells by amplifying reference gene primers. Generated by immunoSEQ multiplex PCR, the TCRdb table keeps only in-frame clones and is missing some. The V and J calls and the clone size are those of that table, but D and trimming were determined from the DNA. The sample has approximately 80,000 clones, 70% to 80% seen once. There are many counts of this clone. The germline V gene encodes CDR1 MNHEY and CDR2 SVGAGI. V lost 6 bases and J lost 5, with 14 bases in between. This CDR3 has 14 amino acids. Sequenced: peripheral blood. The clonotype comes from a man between 65 and 80 years old with active or convalescent COVID-19. The chain uses TRBV6-5 and TRBJ1-5, with a weak D call TRBD1 (6 bases). The CDR3 is CASRGRGRDQPQHF. Here the CDR3 DNA reads TGTGCCAGCAGGGGCAGGGGAAGAGATCAGCCCCAGCATTTT.